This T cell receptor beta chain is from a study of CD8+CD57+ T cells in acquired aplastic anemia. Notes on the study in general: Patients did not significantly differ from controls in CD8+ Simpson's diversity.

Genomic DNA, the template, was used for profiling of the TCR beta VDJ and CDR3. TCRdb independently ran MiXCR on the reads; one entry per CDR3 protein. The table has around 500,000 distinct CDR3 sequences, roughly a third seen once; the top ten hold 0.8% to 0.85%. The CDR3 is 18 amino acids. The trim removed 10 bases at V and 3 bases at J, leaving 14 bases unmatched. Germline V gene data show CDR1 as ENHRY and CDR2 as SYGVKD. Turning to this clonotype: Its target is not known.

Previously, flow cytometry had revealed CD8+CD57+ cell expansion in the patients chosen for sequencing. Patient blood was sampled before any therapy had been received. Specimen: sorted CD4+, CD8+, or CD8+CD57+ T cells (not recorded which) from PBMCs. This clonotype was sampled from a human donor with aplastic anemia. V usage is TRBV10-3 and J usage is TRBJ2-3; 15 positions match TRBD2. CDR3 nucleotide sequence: TGTGCCAGCAGCGAAAACGGACTAGCGGGAGGGGGGACAGATACGCAGTATTTT. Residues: CASSENGLAGGGTDTQYF.